Below are 26 T cell receptor beta chains sequenced from a single sample in a study of cytomegalovirus exposure and HLA in healthy donors. PCR primers comprised 60 Vbeta and 13 Jbeta primers. Profiled with immunoSEQ multiplex PCR; TCRdb holds only in-frame clones, not every one. Among tens of thousands of clones, 75% to 85% were seen once, and the ten largest hold roughly 47%. Input material: PBMCs. The receptors originated from a man aged 45-60 years in good health and CMV-seropositive.

As to this clone: The sample holds other DNA sequences that translate to the same CDR3. The V call is TRBV28, the J call TRBJ2-1; a possible D gene is TRBD2 (7 bases). From germline, CDR1 is MDHEN and CDR2 SYDVKM. The CDR3 covers 20 residues. V lost 1 base and J 7 bases, leaving 29 bases between the germline ends. The CDR3 reads CASSLLGAASGPWRRNEQFF. The CDR3 nucleotides are TGTGCCAGCAGTTTATTGGGGGCGGCTAGCGGCCCTTGGAGGAGGAATGAGCAGTTCTTC.

This chain links TRBV6-4 with TRBJ1-3; D is uncertain. The CDR3 is 15 amino acids. Germline-derived CDR1 and CDR2 are MRHNA and SNTAGT. V lost 2 bases and J lost 0, with 8 bases in between. CDR3 region: CASSDAPSSGNTIYF. The CDR3 DNA sequence: TGTGCCAGCAGTGACGCCCCTAGCTCTGGAAACACCATATATTTT.

The J gene is TRBJ1-3, the V gene TRBV9; 8 positions match TRBD1. V dropped 3 bases and J dropped 2; count of bases not matched to a gene: 4. This CDR3 is 15 amino acids long. Per the germline V gene, CDR1 is SGDLS and CDR2 is YYNGEE. CDR3 in amino acids: CASSADRGTGNTIYF. In DNA form, the CDR3 reads TGTGCCAGCAGCGCAGACAGGGGTACTGGAAACACCATATATTTT.

This clone was picked up many times. A much larger clone lies a single base off, so this may be a read error. This sample includes further DNA sequences coding for the same CDR3. The gene calls are TRBV6-5 and TRBJ2-2; 7 nucleotides agree with TRBD1. Germline CDR1 and CDR2: MNHEY and SVGAGI. The CDR3 has 14 amino acids. The CDR3 DNA is TGTGACAGCAGCCCACAGGGGATGACCGGGGAGCTGTTTTTT. It codes for CDSSPQGMTGELFF.

The CDR3 is CASSQDRQGEVETQYF. CDR3 DNA sequence: TGTGCCAGCAGCCAAGATAGGCAGGGTGAGGTGGAGACCCAGTACTTC. This chain uses TRBV14 with TRBJ2-5; D is possibly TRBD1 (5 bases). Germline V gives CDR1 SGHDN, CDR2 FVKESK. The CDR3 runs 16 residues. V was clipped by 0 bases and J by 5 bases, with 16 bases between them.

The sample holds one count of this clone. J is TRBJ1-1 and V is TRBV6-1; D call uncertain. CDR1 and CDR2 (germline): MNHNS, SASEGT. Between the trimmed V and J ends, which lost 2 bases and 3 bases, there was a span of 7 bases. The CDR3 consists of 13 residues. CDR3 in amino acids: CASSEWRDTEAFF. The DNA for the CDR3 is TGTGCCAGCAGTGAATGGAGGGACACTGAAGCTTTCTTT.

This clone was counted only a few times. The chain has TRBV28 and TRBJ2-2, with D tentatively TRBD2 (7 bases). Trimming removed 2 bases at V and 4 bases at J, with 11 bases between. The CDR3 runs to 15 residues. From germline, CDR1 is MDHEN and CDR2 SYDVKM. CDR3 in amino acids: CASSLGGARTGELFF. The CDR3 DNA sequence: TGTGCCAGCAGTTTAGGGGGGGCTCGCACCGGGGAGCTGTTTTTT.

This chain connects TRBV15 to TRBJ2-3, with 8 bases that match TRBD2. CDR1 LNHNV and CDR2 YYDKDF come from the germline V gene (reference sequence). The V gene end was trimmed by 0 bases and the J gene end by 0 bases; junction bases not matched to a gene: 5. This CDR3 is 17 amino acids long. This CDR3 is CATSREGLAVSTDTQYF. CDR3 bases: TGTGCCACCAGCAGAGAAGGACTAGCCGTGAGCACAGATACGCAGTATTTT.

The chain recombines TRBV30 with TRBJ1-2; no reliable D call. With 6 bases removed from V and 3 bases from J, the gap between germline ends came to 14 bases. CDR1 and CDR2 from the germline V gene are GTSNPN and SVGIG (reference sequence). This CDR3 is built from 13 residues. The CDR3 reads CACGRRGDYGYTF. The DNA of the CDR3 is TGTGCCTGCGGCCGTCGCGGGGACTATGGCTACACCTTC.

This clone was recorded a few times. The chain is built from TRBV16 and TRBJ1-6; D is unresolved. Trimming removed 4 bases at V and 9 bases at J, with 16 bases between. The CDR3 contains 15 residues. The germline gives CDR1 KGHSY, CDR2 FQNENV. The CDR3 loop reads CASSPDRTTSSPLHF. CDR3 coding DNA: TGTGCCAGCAGCCCTGATCGTACCACTAGTTCACCCCTCCACTTT. Complete variable domain (other parts from reference TRBV16 and TRBJ1-6): GEEVAQTPKHLVRGEGQKAKLYCAPIKGHSYVFWYQQVLKNEFKFLISFQNENVFDETGMPKERFSAKCLPNSPCSLEIQATKLEDSAVYFCASSPDRTTSSPLHFGNGTRLTVT.

This chain joins TRBV11-3 and TRBJ2-7; the D gene is possibly TRBD2 (5 bases). Between the trimmed V and J ends, which lost 1 base and 5 bases, there was a span of 9 bases. Germline V gene lookup returns CDR1 SGHNT and CDR2 YENEEA. CDR3 length: 13 amino acids. CDR3: CASSLGAGNEQYF. The CDR3 nucleotides are TGTGCCAGCAGCTTAGGGGCCGGGAACGAGCAGTACTTC.

The V call is TRBV7-9, the J call TRBJ1-4; tentatively, D is TRBD1 (5 bases). Deletions cut 4 bases from V and 7 bases from J, with 10 bases between. The CDR3 length is 13 residues. Looked up from germline, CDR1 is SEHNR and CDR2 is FQNEAQ (reference sequence). The chain's CDR3 is CASSSWGGEKLFF. In nucleotides, the CDR3 is TGTGCCAGCAGCTCCTGGGGGGGTGAAAAACTGTTTTTT.

This chain connects TRBV5-1 to TRBJ2-1; 11 nucleotides match TRBD2. This CDR3 spans 15 amino acids. The germline V gene has CDR1 SGHRS and CDR2 YFSETQ. The trim removed 1 base at V and 8 bases at J, leaving 5 bases unmatched. CDR3 amino acids: CASSLTTSGRHEQFF. In DNA, the CDR3 is TGCGCCAGCAGCTTGACAACTAGCGGGAGACATGAGCAGTTCTTC.

The sample holds one count of this clone. The chain joins TRBV4-2 to TRBJ2-7; tentatively, D is TRBD1 (5 bases). The CDR3 loop spans 16 amino acids. CDR1 LGHNA and CDR2 YNFKEQ come from the germline V gene. The germline V and J ends were trimmed by 0 bases and 2 bases, with 14 bases remaining between them. CDR3 coding DNA: TGTGCCAGCAGCCAAGAAAGGGGTGCCCGGGCCTACGAGCAGTACTTC. Amino acids: CASSQERGARAYEQYF.

V gene TRBV5-8 combines with J gene TRBJ2-7; perhaps TRBD1 as D (5 bases). Germline-derived CDR1 and CDR2 are SGHTS and YDEGEE. The CDR3 contains 13 residues. V lost 4 bases, J lost 4 bases, and 12 bases lay in between. The CDR3 loop is CASSPRTPYEQYF. DNA for the CDR3: TGTGCCAGCAGCCCCCGGACACCTTACGAGCAGTACTTC.

The rearrangement links TRBV20-1 to TRBJ2-7; 9 bases map to TRBD1. The CDR3 runs 11 residues. Germline V lookup: CDR1 DFQATT, CDR2 SNEGSKA (reference sequence). The V gene end was trimmed by 6 bases and the J gene end by 10 bases; junction bases not matched to a gene: 7. CDR3: CSATRQGGQYF. CDR3 sequence (DNA): TGCAGTGCAACTCGACAGGGGGGTCAGTACTTC.

The chain combines TRBV9 with TRBJ2-3; D perhaps matches TRBD1 (6 bases). With 0 bases removed from V and 0 bases from J, the gap between germline ends came to 8 bases. The germline CDR1 and CDR2 sequences are SGDLS and YYNGEE. CDR3 length equals 15 residues. The CDR3 spells CASSVGQASTDTQYF. CDR3 nucleotide sequence: TGTGCCAGCAGCGTAGGACAGGCTAGCACAGATACGCAGTATTTT.

The chain links TRBV10-3 to TRBJ2-3; maybe TRBD2 (6 bases). Germline V gene lookup returns CDR1 ENHRY and CDR2 SYGVKD. The V gene lost 2 bases and the J gene lost 3 bases, with 12 bases spanning the gap. This CDR3 has 15 residues. The DNA for the CDR3 is TGTGCCATCAGTGAGACCACCGCGGGGACAGATACGCAGTATTTT. Translation: CAISETTAGTDTQYF.

V and J are TRBV5-1 and TRBJ1-1; 8 positions match TRBD1. After removal of 1 base from V and 3 bases from J, the junction contained 11 bases not matched to a gene. Germline V gene data show CDR1 as SGHRS and CDR2 as YFSETQ. The CDR3 has 17 residues. Here the CDR3 DNA reads TGCGCCAGCAGCTTGCGGACAGGGAGTTTGGCGCACACTGAAGCTTTCTTT. Translation gives CASSLRTGSLAHTEAFF.

The gene calls are TRBV12-2 and TRBJ2-5; TRBD2 is the table's D call and was not checked against the DNA. The DNA end is a closer match to TRBJ2-7, so the J assignment may be wrong. TRBV12-2 is annotated as a pseudogene. The CDR3 contains 15 residues. Written as DNA, the CDR3 is TGTGCAAGTCGCTTAGCACGGAGGATGTTCTACGAGCAGTACTTC. It yields the protein CASRLARRMFYEQYF.

The V gene is TRBV28, the J gene TRBJ2-5; D gene unclear. Per germline, CDR1 MDHEN and CDR2 SYDVKM. The CDR3 has 12 amino acids. V was clipped by 6 bases and J by 5 bases, with 10 bases between them. CDR3 DNA sequence: TGTGCCAGCAGGCCTAGACGGGAGACCCAGTACTTC. This translates into CASRPRRETQYF.

CDR3 nucleotide sequence: TGTGCCAGCAGCTCAACAGGGTTTAGTTACGAGCAGTACTTC. Translated, it gives CASSSTGFSYEQYF. The rearrangement joins TRBV7-6 to TRBJ2-5, with a tentative D call TRBD1 (6 bases). The J call may be incorrect, as the DNA end agrees better with TRBJ2-7. The CDR3 has 14 amino acids. The germline V gene has CDR1 SGHVS and CDR2 FNYEAQ.

V usage is TRBV7-2 and J usage is TRBJ2-7; 10 bases are a match to TRBD2. V shed 5 bases and J 6 bases; nucleotides not matched to a gene: 10. The CDR3 is 15 residues long. CDR1 and CDR2 (germline): SGHTA, FQGNSA. The CDR3 DNA sequence: TGTGCCAGCAGCATCGGACTAGCGGTGTCTACCGAGCAGTACTTC. Amino acid sequence: CASSIGLAVSTEQYF.

This chain uses TRBV2 with TRBJ2-7, with 11 nucleotides matching TRBD1. From germline, CDR1 is SNHLY and CDR2 FYNNEI. The CDR3 sequence is 12 residues long. CDR3 coding DNA: TGTGCAGGGGGACAGGGGGAGACCGAGCAGTACTTC. This translates into CAGGQGETEQYF.

This chain uses TRBV2 with TRBJ1-5, with D uncertain. The CDR3 consists of 15 residues. Trimming shortened V by 1 base and J by 4 bases, and 11 bases separated the two germline ends. CDR1 and CDR2 (germline): SNHLY, FYNNEI. The CDR3 reads CASSEDATQNQPQHF. The CDR3 nucleotides are TGTGCCAGCAGTGAAGACGCGACACAAAATCAGCCCCAGCATTTT. Variable domain in full (rest from reference TRBV2 and TRBJ1-5): EPEVTQTPSHQVTQMGQEVILRCVPISNHLYFYWYRQILGQKVEFLVSFYNNEISEKSEIFDDQFSVERPDGSNFTLKIRSTKLEDSAMYFCASSEDATQNQPQHFGDGTRLSIL.

The chain uses TRBV11-2 and TRBJ2-7; D not resolved. The CDR3 sequence is 14 residues long. Germline V gives CDR1 SGHAT, CDR2 FQNNGV. V was trimmed by 4 bases and J by 0 bases, leaving 10 bases between them. The CDR3 coding sequence is TGTGCCAGCAGCTCGAAACTGAACTCCTACGAGCAGTACTTC. Protein: CASSSKLNSYEQYF.